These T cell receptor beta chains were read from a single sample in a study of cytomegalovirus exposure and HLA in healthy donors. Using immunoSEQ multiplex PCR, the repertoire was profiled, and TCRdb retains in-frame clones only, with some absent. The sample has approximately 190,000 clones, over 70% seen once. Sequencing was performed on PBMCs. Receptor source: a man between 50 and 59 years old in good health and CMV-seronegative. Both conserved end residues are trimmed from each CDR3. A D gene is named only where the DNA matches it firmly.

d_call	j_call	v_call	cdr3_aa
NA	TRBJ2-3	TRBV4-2	ASSQAPPDTQY
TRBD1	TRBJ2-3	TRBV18	ASSRGQGADTQY
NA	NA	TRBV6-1	ASSEVGGPEQY
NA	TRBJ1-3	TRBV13	ASSPSQRNTIY
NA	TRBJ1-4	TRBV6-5	ASIGRRRVGLF
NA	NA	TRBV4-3	ASSQARGQNYEQY
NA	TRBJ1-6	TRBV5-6	ASSFGYSPLH
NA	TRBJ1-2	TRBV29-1	SVQTGVYGYT
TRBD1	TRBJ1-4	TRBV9	ASSVRRGQGKNEKLF
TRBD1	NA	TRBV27	ASSLGTGPTYEQY
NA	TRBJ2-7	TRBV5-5	ASSPRLIGAGTYEQY
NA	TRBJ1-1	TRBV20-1	SAPFRLGAF
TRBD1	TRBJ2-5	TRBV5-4	ASTRTGPFPQETQY
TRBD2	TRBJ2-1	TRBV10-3	AIRGTSGGYSYNEQF
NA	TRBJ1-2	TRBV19	ASSDRLPGGLNYGYT
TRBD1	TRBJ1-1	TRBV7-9	ASSSIGTGATEAF
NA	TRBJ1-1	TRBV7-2	ASSSSWGERRNTEAF
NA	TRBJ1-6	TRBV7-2	ASSQGVIQGNYNSPLH
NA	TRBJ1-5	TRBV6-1	ASRKGSNQPQH
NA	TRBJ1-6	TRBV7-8	ASSLEGGRSNSPLH
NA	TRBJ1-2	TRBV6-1	ASSPSYQGPGYT
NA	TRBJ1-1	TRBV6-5	ASSYNPPTVATEAF
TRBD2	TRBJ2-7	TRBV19	ASSTSGGRNEQY
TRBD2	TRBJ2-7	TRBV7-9	SSSPRPGLAPYEQY
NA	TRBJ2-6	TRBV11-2	ASSLDRGYYSSGANVLT
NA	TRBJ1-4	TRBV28	ASSTGWKYEKLF